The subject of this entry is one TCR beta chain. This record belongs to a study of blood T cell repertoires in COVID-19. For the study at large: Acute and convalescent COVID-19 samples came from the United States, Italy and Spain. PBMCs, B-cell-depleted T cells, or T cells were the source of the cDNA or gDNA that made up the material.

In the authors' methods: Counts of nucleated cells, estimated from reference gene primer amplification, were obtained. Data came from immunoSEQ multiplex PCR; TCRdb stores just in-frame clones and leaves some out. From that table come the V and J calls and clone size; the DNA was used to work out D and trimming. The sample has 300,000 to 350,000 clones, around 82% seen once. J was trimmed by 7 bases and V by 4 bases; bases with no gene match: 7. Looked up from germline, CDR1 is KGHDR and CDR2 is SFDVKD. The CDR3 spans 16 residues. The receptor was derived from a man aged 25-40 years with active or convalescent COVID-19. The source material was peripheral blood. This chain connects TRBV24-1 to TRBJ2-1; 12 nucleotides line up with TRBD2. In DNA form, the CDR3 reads TGTGCCACCAGTGACCAGACTAGCGGGAGTATGAATGAGCAGTTCTTC. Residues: CATSDQTSGSMNEQFF.